The TCR beta chain under discussion was sequenced for a study of blood T cell repertoires in COVID-19. Looking at the study overall: Sites in the United States, Italy and Spain provided acute and convalescent COVID-19 samples.

This clone was detected only once. TCRdb's copy holds only in-frame clones and misses some; the assay was immunoSEQ multiplex PCR. The sample has around 260,000 clones, 75% to 90% seen once; the top ten hold around 0.84%. Trimming removed 4 bases at V and 6 bases at J, with 11 bases between. The germline gives CDR1 KGHDR, CDR2 SFDVKD. CDR3 length equals 13 residues. The chain is built from TRBV24-1 and TRBJ1-2; D not resolved. Sample: peripheral blood. This clonotype originated in a man aged 30 to 45 with acute or convalescent COVID-19. CDR3 in amino acids: CATSDVRRDGYTF. As DNA, the CDR3 is TGTGCCACCAGTGACGTTCGGAGAGATGGCTACACCTTC.